This T cell receptor (beta chain) derives from a study of long-term antiretroviral therapy in people with HIV. An immunoSEQ assay, version v3.0, was performed at survey level. This table comes from immunoSEQ multiplex PCR, and its TCRdb copy is limited to in-frame clones, with some not included. Here the sample spans 40,000 to 60,000 clones, roughly 80% being singletons. V lost 7 bases to trimming and J lost 5 bases; unmatched junction nucleotides: 7. This CDR3 has 14 residues. Looked up from germline, CDR1 is MNHNY and CDR2 is SVGAGI (reference sequence). The receptor's source is a young woman with HIV. The source material was unsorted PBMCs, sampled 0.8 years after starting antiretroviral therapy. The chain couples TRBV6-6 to TRBJ2-5, with 10 bases identical to TRBD2. This CDR3 reads CASKSGRGQETQYF. The CDR3 nucleotides are TGTGCCAGCAAAAGCGGGAGGGGCCAGGAGACCCAGTACTTC.